The T cell receptor beta chain under discussion was sequenced for a study of T cell repertoires in cytomegalovirus infection. About the study: The authors used CMV epitopes that were HLA-C-restricted (recently identified) and HLA-B-restricted (well studied). Both CMV infection and a matching HLA type were indicated by public TCR beta signatures.

Each CDR3 protein gets one entry after TCRdb re-called the reads with MiXCR. In the table there are 640,000 or so distinct CDR3 sequences, approximately 33% of which are singletons. The CDR3 has 14 residues. Per the germline V gene, CDR1 is LGHDT and CDR2 is YNNKEL (reference sequence). The ends were cut back, 4 bases at V and 4 bases at J, with 14 bases in the middle. This clonotype was counted a few times. The antigen remains unidentified. Source: cultured PBMCs, taken from culture after CMV antigen stimulation. The receptor's source is a human donor in good health (CMV status not recorded). Some clones in this sample may be carry-over from other donors' samples. This chain links TRBV3-1 with TRBJ2-7; D could derive from TRBD1 or TRBD2 (5 bases each). The CDR3 is CASSPLGVTYEQYF. CDR3 sequence (DNA): TGTGCCAGCAGCCCCCTGGGGGTTACGTACGAGCAGTACTTC.